This TCR beta chain was profiled in a study of T-cell reconstitution after alpha-beta-depleted transplantation in children. Findings and limits, study-wide: Reportedly, only several hundred clones from non-depleted graft cells drove alpha-beta T-cell counts at about two months.

Trimming shortened V by 9 bases and J by 2 bases, and 13 bases separated the two germline ends. Germline assignment: CDR1 LGHNA and CDR2 YNFKEQ. This CDR3 is built from 13 residues. TCRbeta library preparation incorporated unique molecular identifiers. TCRdb processed the PCR reads anew with MiXCR; each CDR3 protein has one entry. The repertoire includes 700,000 to 950,000 distinct CDR3 sequences, 16% of them detected once, and roughly 5% sits in the top ten. Turning to this clonotype: The antigen is unknown.

The chain carries TRBV4-2 and TRBJ1-1; tentatively, D is TRBD1 (6 bases). The source was PBMCs, mostly from graft donor cells, collected 360 days after TCRalphabeta/CD19-depleted stem cell transplant. The sequence was collected from a male patient younger than 18 who had a stem cell transplant for acute lymphoblastic leukemia, so the T cells may come from the graft donor. For the CDR3, the DNA is TGTGCCAGTGGGGGCCACAGCAACACTGAAGCTTTCTTT. Protein sequence: CASGGHSNTEAFF.